This record concerns one TCR beta chain sequence. The antigen is not known. This sample stems from a study of T cell responses to AZD1222 COVID-19 vaccine. On the study more broadly: Second doses that came at about 4 or about 12 weeks were put together. Study-level findings and limits: The span of vaccine-associated CD4 TCRs extended across spike, with dominance at 160-218 and 743-854.

This CDR3 comprises 17 residues. The ends lost 9 bases at V and 0 bases at J; junction bases unmatched: 10. Germline CDR1 MDHEN, CDR2 SYDVKM. Libraries were prepared by immunoSEQ multiplex PCR; TCRdb keeps only in-frame clonotypes and omits some of them. The sample contains about 150,000 clones, roughly 90% of which appear only once. This receptor was obtained from an adult in good health. J is TRBJ2-3 and V is TRBV28; TRBD2 matches 12 bases. The sequencing here drew on peripheral blood, taken on day 0 of AZD1222 vaccination. CDR3 bases: TGTGCCAGTTATCTAGCGGGAGGGCTGGGTAGCACAGATACGCAGTATTTT. Amino acids: CASYLAGGLGSTDTQYF.